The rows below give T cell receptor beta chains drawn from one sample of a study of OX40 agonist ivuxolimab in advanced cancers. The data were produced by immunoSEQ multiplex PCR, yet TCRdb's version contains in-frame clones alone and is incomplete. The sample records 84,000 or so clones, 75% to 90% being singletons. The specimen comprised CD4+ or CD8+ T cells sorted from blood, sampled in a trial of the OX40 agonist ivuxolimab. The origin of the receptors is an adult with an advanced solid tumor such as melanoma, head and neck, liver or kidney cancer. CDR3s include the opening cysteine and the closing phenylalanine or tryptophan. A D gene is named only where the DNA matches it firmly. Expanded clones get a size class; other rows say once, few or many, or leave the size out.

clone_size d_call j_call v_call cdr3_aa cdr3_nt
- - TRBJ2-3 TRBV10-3 CAISESAGRTDTQYF TGTGCCATCAGTGAGTCGGCAGGGCGCACAGATACGCAGTATTTT
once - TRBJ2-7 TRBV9 CASSPGGWYEQYF TGTGCCAGCAGCCCAGGCGGTTGGTACGAGCAGTACTTC
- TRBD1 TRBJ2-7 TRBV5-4 CASSLRTGMIASYEQYF TGTGCCAGCAGCCTTAGGACAGGGATGATCGCCTCCTACGAGCAGTACTTC
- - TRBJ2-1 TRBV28 CASSRDTSLAEQFF TGTGCCAGCAGTCGAGATACTAGTCTCGCTGAGCAGTTCTTC
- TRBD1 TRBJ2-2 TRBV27 CASSKDRENGELFF TGTGCCAGCAGTAAGGACAGGGAGAACGGGGAGCTGTTTTTT
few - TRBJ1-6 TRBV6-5 CASALGGSYNSPLHF TGTGCCAGCGCCCTTGGCGGCTCCTATAATTCACCCCTCCACTTT
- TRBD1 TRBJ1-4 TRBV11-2 CASSLETGTAWKLFF TGTGCCAGCAGCTTAGAGACCGGGACAGCATGGAAACTGTTTTTT
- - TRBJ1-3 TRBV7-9 CASTEGVNSGNTIYF TGTGCCAGCACAGAAGGGGTTAACTCTGGAAACACCATATATTTT
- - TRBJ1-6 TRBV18 CASSKSFQGKASPLHF TGTGCCAGCTCAAAATCTTTCCAGGGGAAAGCTAGCCCCCTCCACTTT
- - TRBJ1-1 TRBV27 CATSRGANTEAFF TGTGCCACTTCCCGCGGGGCGAACACTGAAGCTTTCTTT
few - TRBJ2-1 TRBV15 CATSPPRTTQNNEQFF TGTGCCACCAGCCCTCCTAGGACTACCCAAAACAATGAGCAGTTCTTC
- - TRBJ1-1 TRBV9 CASSPRTAANTEAFF TGTGCCAGCAGCCCCCGGACAGCAGCTAACACTGAAGCTTTCTTT
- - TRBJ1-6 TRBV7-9 CASSLVGSSSPLHF TGTGCCAGCAGCTTGGTGGGTTCTAGTTCACCCCTCCACTTT
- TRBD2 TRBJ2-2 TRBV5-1 CASIPTSGVTGELFF TGCGCCAGCATCCCGACTAGCGGTGTGACCGGGGAGCTGTTTTTT
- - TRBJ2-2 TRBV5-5 CASRLGGQTGELFF TGTGCCAGCCGCCTCGGGGGGCAGACCGGGGAGCTGTTTTTT
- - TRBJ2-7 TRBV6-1 CASRGTGEQYF TGTGCCAGCAGGGGGACCGGGGAGCAGTACTTC
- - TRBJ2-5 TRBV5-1 CASSPGPIQETQYF TGCGCCAGCAGCCCGGGACCGATTCAAGAGACCCAGTACTTC
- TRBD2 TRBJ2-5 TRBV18 CASSGGGTKETQYF TGTGCCAGCTCTGGCGGGGGGACTAAAGAGACCCAGTACTTC